The present entry profiles one T cell receptor beta chain with its context. The antigen is undetermined. Germline V CDR1 and CDR2: MNHEY, SMNVEV (reference sequence). Trimming cost V 4 bases and J 6 bases, with 7 bases left between them. The CDR3 length is 13 residues. Frozen PBMC stocks contributed roughly 2.1 micrograms of genomic DNA to the TCR beta libraries. Produced via immunoSEQ multiplex PCR; TCRdb's table is partial and in-frame only. The sample lists 13,000 to 15,000 clones, 52% occurring once. This specimen belongs to a study of cytotoxic CD8 clonotypes in ibrutinib-treated CLL. Study-level background: The group held 11 relapsed/refractory and about 14 treatment-naive patients, with under 18 IGHV unmutated. An average of about 250,000 productive templates and tens of thousands of productive rearrangements was obtained per sample.

General observations from the study: Contraction or stability on treatment was seen for public clonotypes, which were uncommon.

Sequenced here: PBMCs, sampled at an approximately 25-month disease-progression time point, from a patient treated with ibrutinib. This chain connects TRBV27 to TRBJ1-6, with no clear D. This receptor was obtained from a human donor with chronic lymphocytic leukemia. The CDR3 loop is CASSSRLNSPLHF. Written as DNA, the CDR3 is TGTGCCAGCAGTTCCAGGCTTAATTCACCCCTCCACTTT.